Sequencing of this TCR beta chain was carried out in a study of blood T cell repertoires in COVID-19. Across the study: Material from acute and convalescent COVID-19 was sourced from the United States, Italy and Spain.

Germline CDR1 reads SQVTM; CDR2 reads ANQGSEA. The V and J ends lost 3 bases and 7 bases respectively, with 18 bases between them. The CDR3 loop spans 14 amino acids. TCRdb's table, derived via immunoSEQ multiplex PCR, lists solely in-frame clones and lacks some. The sample consists of 60,000 to 70,000 clones, 65% to 75% of them appearing once. The chain is built from TRBV29-1 and TRBJ1-2, with D perhaps TRBD1 (6 bases). This sequence originates from a woman of 80 years or more with acute or convalescent COVID-19. Sample: peripheral blood. CDR3 DNA: TGCAGCGTTGAGCCCCCAACAGGGTTGGGTGGCTACACCTTC. It yields the protein CSVEPPTGLGGYTF.